A single sample is the source of the 23 T cell receptor beta chains below, sequenced in a study of blood T cells in healthy people across ages. Primers used in a second PCR of roughly 7 to 12 cycles were a sample-barcoded 5' primer and a J-beta primer mix. MiXCR, applied by TCRdb to the 5' RACE reads, yields one record per CDR3 protein. The data hold nearly 1 million distinct CDR3 sequences, with around 54% observed a single time. Sequences were obtained from blood. These receptors were obtained from a woman in her fifties or sixties in good health.

This chain connects TRBV6-1 to TRBJ2-1; TRBD2 matches 12 bases. With 3 bases clipped from V and 4 bases from J, the junction kept 13 bases outside the gene matches. Per germline, CDR1 MNHNS and CDR2 SASEGT. This CDR3 comprises 19 residues. For the CDR3, the DNA is TGTGCCAGCAGTGAGTCAAGCTGGACTAGCGGGACGGATTACAATGAGCAGTTCTTC. This gives the protein CASSESSWTSGTDYNEQFF.

This clonotype was seen once. The rearrangement joins TRBV30 to TRBJ2-7; D is possibly TRBD2 (5 bases). The CDR3 covers 12 residues. Deletions cut 2 bases from V and 6 bases from J, with 11 bases between. Germline-derived CDR1 and CDR2 are GTSNPN and SVGIG (reference sequence). Here the CDR3 DNA reads TGTGCCTGGAGTAGCGGCCGGGGCGAGCAGTACTTC. Translating gives CAWSSGRGEQYF.

This clonotype has a count of ten or more. The rearrangement links TRBV4-1 to TRBJ2-5; 7 positions match TRBD2. The CDR3 sequence is 16 residues long. Germline trimming cut 0 bases from V and 6 bases from J; bases unmatched to any gene: 10. Germline V CDR1 and CDR2: MGHRA, YSYEKL. The CDR3 DNA follows: TGCGCCAGCAGCCAAGAATTGGCGGGAGTCGAGAAGACCCAGTACTTC. It yields the protein CASSQELAGVEKTQYF.

CDR3: CSASGGGAPPYNEQFF. The CDR3, as DNA: TGCAGTGCTAGCGGCGGGGGGGCACCACCCTACAATGAGCAGTTCTTC. The chain employs TRBV20-1 and TRBJ2-1; 9 bases align to TRBD2. Trimming at V came to 3 bases and at J to 2 bases, leaving 8 bases not matched to a gene. The CDR3 is made up of 16 amino acids. CDR1 and CDR2 from the germline V gene are DFQATT and SNEGSKA (reference sequence).

V and J are TRBV21-1 and TRBJ2-5; whether TRBD1, the table's D call, matches the DNA was not checked. TRBV21-1 is designated a pseudogene. The CDR3 extends over 20 amino acids. CDR3 region: CASSNYSKKGDRSRQETQYF. The CDR3 bases are TGTGCCAGCAGCAACTATTCCAAAAAGGGGGACAGGAGCAGACAAGAGACCCAGTACTTC.

This chain links TRBV5-5 with TRBJ1-2; D call uncertain. This CDR3 is built from 14 residues. V was clipped by 4 bases and J by 5 bases, with 15 bases between them. Germline CDR1 reads SGHKS; CDR2 reads YYEKEE (reference sequence). CDR3 nucleotide sequence: TGTGCCAGCAGCCGTATTGCGGCCTTTTATGGCTACACCTTC. Its translation: CASSRIAAFYGYTF.

V gene TRBV27 combines with J gene TRBJ2-1; 8 nucleotides line up with TRBD2. Trimming cost V 5 bases and J 7 bases; bases outside gene matches: 7. Per the germline V gene, CDR1 is MNHEY and CDR2 is SMNVEV (reference sequence). This CDR3 has 14 residues. The CDR3 region has the DNA TGTGCCAGCAGTCCGACCGGGAGGGAGAATGAGCAGTTCTTC. Translating it yields CASSPTGRENEQFF.

The J gene is TRBJ1-4, the V gene TRBV7-2; D perhaps matches TRBD1 (5 bases). Trimming removed 10 bases from V and 3 bases from J, with 12 bases in between. CDR3 length: 13 residues. Germline CDR1 and CDR2: SGHTA and FQGNSA. The CDR3 DNA is TGTGCCACCAGGAGGGGAGCTAATGAAAAACTGTTTTTT. It translates to CATRRGANEKLFF.

With regard to this clonotype: A much larger clone sits a single nucleotide away, making a read error possible. This chain uses TRBV12-3 or TRBV12-4 with TRBJ2-1; D unresolved. The CDR3 is 13 amino acids. V gave up 5 bases and J gave up 7 bases, with 12 bases separating them. For the CDR3, the DNA is TGTGCCAGCAGTCCGTTTTCTCCGAATGAGCAGTTCTTC. Amino acids: CASSPFSPNEQFF.

This clonotype was picked up a small number of times. This chain links TRBV29-1 with TRBJ1-2; D gene ambiguous. The CDR3 is 14 amino acids. V lost 8 bases, J lost 6 bases, and 22 bases lay in between. Germline V lookup: CDR1 SQVTM, CDR2 ANQGSEA. The CDR3 coding sequence is TGCAGCAGCGTTGAAAGGCGGGGAGAGCATGGCTACACCTTC. Amino acid sequence: CSSVERRGEHGYTF.

The rearrangement uses TRBV6-2 or TRBV6-3 and TRBJ1-2; D is unresolved. V was pared by 2 bases and J by 5 bases, with 18 bases between. Per germline, CDR1 MNHEY and CDR2 SVGEGT. CDR3 length equals 16 residues. The CDR3 DNA follows: TGTGCCAGCAGTTACGCTAGCAGGTCGACCTTGTATGGCTACACCTTC. Its translation is CASSYASRSTLYGYTF.

This sequence joins TRBV6-6 and TRBJ1-5, with D possibly being TRBD1 (6 bases). Between the trimmed V and J ends, which lost 4 bases and 4 bases, there was a span of 14 bases. CDR3 length: 15 amino acids. CDR1 MNHNY and CDR2 SVGAGI come from the germline V gene (reference sequence). The CDR3 coding sequence is TGTGCCAGCAGTTCCCTACAGGGAGGTAATCAGCCCCAGCATTTT. As protein: CASSSLQGGNQPQHF.

Note on this clonotype: The junction differs from germline at one of its ends, possibly a read error. The chain combines TRBV18 with TRBJ2-6; TRBD2 matches 13 bases. Germline assignment: CDR1 KGHSH and CDR2 LQKENI. The CDR3 spans 18 residues. The CDR3 sequence is CASSPLGLAGRGANVLTF. DNA of the CDR3: TGTGCCAGCTCCCCACTGGGACTAGCGGGACGTGGGGCCAACGTCCTGACTTTC.

The gene calls are TRBV11-2 and TRBJ1-2, with D possibly matching TRBD1 (6 bases). Germline assignment: CDR1 SGHAT and CDR2 FQNNGV. The length of the CDR3 is 20 residues. The germline V and J ends were trimmed by 9 bases and 0 bases, with 32 bases remaining between them. CDR3 sequence reads: CASSTIKGEEQGKANYGYTF. The CDR3 coding sequence is TGTGCCAGTTCGACCATTAAAGGGGAGGAACAGGGAAAAGCTAACTATGGCTACACCTTC.

This clonotype was seen a handful of times. The chain carries TRBV29-1 and TRBJ2-1; D perhaps matches TRBD2 (6 bases). Germline V CDR1 and CDR2: SQVTM, ANQGSEA. The CDR3 has 14 amino acids. With 2 bases removed from V and 5 bases from J, the gap between germline ends came to 13 bases. CDR3 coding DNA: TGCAGCGTTGAACTCGAGGGGAGGCACAATGAGCAGTTCTTC. Protein product: CSVELEGRHNEQFF.

V is TRBV7-8 and J is TRBJ2-7, with no clear D. Per germline, CDR1 SGHVS and CDR2 FQNEAQ. V was cut by 8 bases and J by 0 bases, with 14 bases left in between. The CDR3 extends over 14 amino acids. This chain's CDR3 is CASSRTELSYEQYF. The DNA of the CDR3 is TGTGCCAGCTCACGGACCGAACTCTCCTACGAGCAGTACTTC.

This clonotype was recorded a few times. This sequence joins TRBV29-1 and TRBJ2-7; D possibly uses TRBD1 or TRBD2 (5 bases each). The germline V gene has CDR1 SQVTM and CDR2 ANQGSEA. CDR3 size: 15 residues. Trimming pared 6 bases from V and 2 bases from J, leaving 20 bases between. CDR3 DNA sequence: TGCAGCGTCCGTTTCGAGGGATACAGGACCTACGAGCAGTACTTC. Protein: CSVRFEGYRTYEQYF.

The genes are TRBV11-2 and TRBJ2-5, with a weak D call TRBD1 (7 bases). Gene TRBJ2-7 matches the end of the DNA better, so the J call may be wrong. Germline-derived CDR1 and CDR2 are SGHAT and FQNNGV. This CDR3 has 15 amino acids. The CDR3 is CASSLLEGARYEQYF. CDR3 sequence (DNA): TGTGCCAGCAGCTTACTGGAGGGGGCTCGCTACGAGCAGTACTTC.

This chain's CDR3 is CASSYGAWGEGNNEQFF. CDR3 coding DNA: TGTGCCAGCAGCTACGGTGCATGGGGGGAGGGGAACAATGAGCAGTTCTTC. The chain links TRBV11-2 to TRBJ2-1; TRBD2 matches at 7 bases. CDR3 length: 17 amino acids. V shed 4 bases and J 5 bases; nucleotides not matched to a gene: 14. Germline CDR1 SGHAT, CDR2 FQNNGV.

This chain joins TRBV3-1 and TRBJ2-4; the D gene could be TRBD1 or TRBD2 (5 bases each). The J call is uncertain, as TRBJ2-7 better fits the DNA end. Germline CDR1 LGHDT, CDR2 YNNKEL (reference sequence). The CDR3 length is 13 residues. CDR3 in amino acids: CASSLLGAHEQYF. In nucleotides, the CDR3 is TGTGCCAGCAGCCTCCTCGGGGCGCACGAGCAGTACTTC.

This chain links TRBV28 with TRBJ2-3; 8 nucleotides agree with TRBD1. Losses at the gene ends were 7 bases for V and 0 bases for J; bases not matched to a gene: 6. This CDR3 is 15 amino acids long. Germline V CDR1 and CDR2: MDHEN, SYDVKM. The CDR3 nucleotides are TGTGCCAGCACGGGACAGGATTCTAGCACAGATACGCAGTATTTT. It translates to CASTGQDSSTDTQYF.

The chain joins TRBV4-3 to TRBJ2-1, with a possible D match to TRBD2 (6 bases). The CDR3 totals 16 residues. The V end was cut by 2 bases, the J end by 0 bases, with 11 bases between. The germline CDR1 and CDR2 sequences are LGHNA and YSLEER. In DNA form, the CDR3 reads TGCGCCAGCAGCCAATCCCTAGCGAGCTCCTACAATGAGCAGTTCTTC. Residues: CASSQSLASSYNEQFF.

The chain carries TRBV6-6 and TRBJ2-2; either TRBD1 or TRBD2 may fit D (5 bases each). V shed 5 bases and J shed 0 bases, with 10 bases lying between them. Germline CDR1 reads MNHNY; CDR2 reads SVGAGI (reference sequence). The CDR3 runs to 15 residues. This CDR3 is CASSPGPPNTGELFF. The DNA for the CDR3 is TGTGCCAGCAGTCCGGGACCACCGAACACCGGGGAGCTGTTTTTT.